The 20 T cell receptor beta chains in this list originate from one sample, sequenced in a study of beta chain features in type 1 diabetes. Sequenced material consisted of expressed TCRB transcripts (all of the isolated RNA was reverse transcribed). Produced via immunoSEQ multiplex PCR; TCRdb's table is partial and in-frame only. The sample holds about 900,000 clones, roughly a sixth seen once. Sequenced input: naive CD4+ T cells from blood. The receptors stem from a young woman in good health.

This clone was counted between two and nine times. V and J are TRBV7-2 and TRBJ2-7; 9 bases fit TRBD2. CDR1 is SGHTA and CDR2 is FQGNSA in the germline V gene. The CDR3 is made up of 16 amino acids. V trimming: 4 bases; J trimming: 2 bases; junction bases outside the gene matches: 9. Here the CDR3 reads CASSSPPGLATYEQYF. The CDR3 DNA reads as TGTGCCAGCAGCTCACCCCCGGGACTAGCCACCTACGAGCAGTACTTC.

V and J are TRBV7-3 and TRBJ2-2; D unclear. CDR3 size: 13 residues. Germline V lookup: CDR1 SGHTA, CDR2 FQGTGA. The V end lost 4 bases, the J end lost 2 bases, and 5 bases lay between the germline ends. As DNA, the CDR3 is TGTGCCAGCAGCTCACACAACACCGGGGAGCTGTTTTTT. This translates into CASSSHNTGELFF.

This clone has only a few counts. The same CDR3 is also encoded by other DNA sequences in this sample. Here the CDR3 reads CASSGGQGGTDTQYF. DNA of the CDR3: TGCGCCAGCAGCGGTGGACAGGGTGGCACAGATACGCAGTATTTT. The chain joins TRBV5-1 to TRBJ2-3, with 8 bases aligning to TRBD1. This CDR3 comprises 15 residues. Trimming at V came to 4 bases and at J to 1 base, leaving 5 bases not matched to a gene. Germline V lookup: CDR1 SGHRS, CDR2 YFSETQ.

The chain links TRBV18 to TRBJ1-5; D not resolved. The germline V gene has CDR1 KGHSH and CDR2 LQKENI. V dropped 3 bases and J dropped 7 bases, with 13 bases sitting between them. CDR3 length equals 14 residues. The CDR3 region is CASSPQRAGQPQHF. The DNA of the CDR3 is TGTGCCAGCTCACCCCAGCGGGCCGGGCAGCCCCAGCATTTT.

This clone was observed a handful of times. The chain uses TRBV7-2 and TRBJ1-2; 8 nucleotides align to TRBD1. This CDR3 contains 13 residues. The germline gives CDR1 SGHTA, CDR2 FQGNSA. J lost 4 bases, V lost 5 bases, and 3 bases had no gene match. The CDR3 bases are TGTGCCAGCAGCCGGGGACAGGCCTATGGCTACACCTTC. Amino acid sequence: CASSRGQAYGYTF.

This clone came up a few times. The chain links TRBV10-3 to TRBJ2-7; a weak D match, TRBD2 (5 bases). V was cut by 6 bases and J by 0 bases, with 6 bases left in between. CDR1 is ENHRY, CDR2 SYGVKD, per germline. CDR3 length: 12 amino acids. The DNA for the CDR3 is TGTGCCATCAGCGGGAACTCCTACGAGCAGTACTTC. Its protein product is CAISGNSYEQYF.

The table lists this clone with a few counts. The J gene is TRBJ2-7, the V gene TRBV10-3; D is perhaps TRBD1 (5 bases). Germline loops: CDR1 ENHRY, CDR2 SYGVKD. V lost 0 bases and J lost 2, with 11 bases in between. The CDR3 sequence is 15 residues long. The CDR3 coding sequence is TGTGCCATCAGTGAGTCGCCCAGGGATCCCTACGAGCAGTACTTC. This gives the protein CAISESPRDPYEQYF.

The V and J genes are TRBV18 and TRBJ2-5; D possibly matches TRBD1 or TRBD2 (5 bases each). The V end was cut by 4 bases, the J end by 0 bases, with 15 bases between. The CDR3 consists of 16 residues. CDR1 KGHSH and CDR2 LQKENI come from the germline V gene. The DNA of the CDR3 is TGTGCCAGCTCACAGAGGGTACGGACAAACCAAGAGACCCAGTACTTC. It codes for CASSQRVRTNQETQYF.

This clone was observed a handful of times. The V gene is TRBV5-4, the J gene TRBJ2-7; TRBD2 agrees at 8 bases. V was pared by 3 bases and J by 0 bases, with 8 bases of the junction left unmatched. The CDR3 sequence is 16 residues long. Germline V gene lookup returns CDR1 SGHNT and CDR2 YYREEE (reference sequence). The CDR3 is CASSSGLAPSSYEQYF. CDR3 DNA sequence: TGTGCCAGCAGCTCCGGACTAGCACCGAGCTCCTACGAGCAGTACTTC.

The rearrangement uses TRBV19 and TRBJ2-1; 8 nucleotides agree with TRBD1. Germline-derived CDR1 and CDR2 are LNHDA and SQIVND (reference sequence). The V and J ends lost 3 bases and 9 bases, in that order; junction bases with no gene match: 7. The CDR3 is 14 amino acids. CDR3 sequence: CASSIPGQALEQFF. CDR3 in DNA: TGTGCCAGTAGTATTCCGGGACAGGCCCTTGAGCAGTTCTTC.

The rearrangement links TRBV28 to TRBJ2-1, with unresolved D. This CDR3 region has 13 residues. The V end lost 6 bases, the J end lost 9 bases, and 15 bases lay between the germline ends. Looked up from germline, CDR1 is MDHEN and CDR2 is SYDVKM. As DNA, the CDR3 is TGTGCCAGCAGAAGACCCGAGTTAGTTGAGCAGTTCTTC. Translation gives CASRRPELVEQFF.

This clone was observed a few times. The CDR3 sequence: CASSRTGETYEQYF. The CDR3 region has the DNA TGTGCCAGCAGCAGGACAGGGGAGACCTACGAGCAGTACTTC. The rearrangement uses TRBV2 and TRBJ2-7, with 9 nucleotides matching TRBD1. J was trimmed by 2 bases and V by 6 bases; bases with no gene match: 5. CDR1 and CDR2 (germline): SNHLY, FYNNEI. CDR3 length equals 14 residues.

This chain connects TRBV2 to TRBJ2-3; D tentatively fits TRBD1 or TRBD2 (5 bases each). The V gene lost 8 bases and the J gene lost 4 bases, with 22 bases spanning the gap. The CDR3 has 16 residues. CDR1 is SNHLY and CDR2 is FYNNEI in the germline V gene. The DNA of the CDR3 is TGTGCCAGCCTCCGGGACCCAGGGATGGTCCCAGATACGCAGTATTTT. Its translation: CASLRDPGMVPDTQYF.

This clone was detected only a few times. The chain employs TRBV5-1 and TRBJ2-7, with D uncertain. The CDR3 length is 15 residues. V was shortened by 3 bases and J by 4 bases, with 17 bases between the two germline ends. Germline assignment: CDR1 SGHRS and CDR2 YFSETQ. The CDR3 reads CASSSSGPTRYEQYF. In nucleotides, the CDR3 is TGCGCCAGCAGCTCCTCCGGCCCTACTCGTTACGAGCAGTACTTC.

This clone was detected only a few times. The V gene is TRBV15, the J gene TRBJ2-1; 11 bases agree with TRBD2. V shed 2 bases, J shed 4 bases, and the junction held 1 base outside the gene matches. Per the germline V gene, CDR1 is LNHNV and CDR2 is YYDKDF (reference sequence). This CDR3 spans 15 amino acids. The CDR3: CATSRIAGGYNEQFF. The CDR3 DNA sequence: TGTGCCACCAGCAGAATAGCGGGAGGGTACAATGAGCAGTTCTTC. The whole variable domain, filled in from reference TRBV15 and TRBJ2-1, reads DAMVIQNPRYQVTQFGKPVTLSCSQTLNHNVMYWYQQKSSQAPKLLFHYYDKDFNNEADTPDNFQSRRPNTSFCFLDIRSPGLGDTAMYLCATSRIAGGYNEQFFGPGTRLTVL.

V is TRBV6-1 and J is TRBJ2-7, with D perhaps matching TRBD1 or TRBD2 (5 bases each). The CDR3 contains 13 residues. V was trimmed by 8 bases and J by 2 bases, leaving 13 bases between them. Per germline, CDR1 MNHNS and CDR2 SASEGT. CDR3 bases: TGTGCCAGCCGCAGGGACGCAACCTACGAGCAGTACTTC. It is translated as CASRRDATYEQYF.

The rearrangement joins TRBV2 to TRBJ2-7; the D gene is possibly TRBD2 (7 bases). V lost 9 bases to trimming and J lost 6 bases, with 15 bases between them. This CDR3 has 12 residues. Germline values: CDR1 SNHLY, CDR2 FYNNEI. CDR3: CASLRAGAEQYF. The CDR3 region has the DNA TGTGCCAGTCTCCGGGCGGGGGCCGAGCAGTACTTC.

The chain joins TRBV28 to TRBJ2-2, with no clear D. Trimming pared 5 bases from V and 1 base from J, leaving 8 bases between. Germline-derived CDR1 and CDR2 are MDHEN and SYDVKM. CDR3 length: 14 residues. The CDR3 region has the DNA TGTGCCAGCAGTCCCATCAAGAACACCGGGGAGCTGTTTTTT. Its translation is CASSPIKNTGELFF.

The J gene is TRBJ1-5, the V gene TRBV7-2; 9 nucleotides align to TRBD1. Germline V gives CDR1 SGHTA, CDR2 FQGNSA. V lost 1 base and J lost 6; bases outside the gene matches: 4. The CDR3 consists of 15 residues. The CDR3 DNA reads TGTGCCAGCAGCTTAGGCGGACAGGGGCTTCAGCCCCAGCATTTT. Translated: CASSLGGQGLQPQHF.

This clone has just a few counts. The rearrangement links TRBV6-5 to TRBJ1-5; D remains ambiguous. V gave up 5 bases and J gave up 3 bases, with 11 bases separating them. CDR3 length: 14 amino acids. Germline loops: CDR1 MNHEY, CDR2 SVGAGI. The DNA of the CDR3 is TGTGCCAGCAGTCGAGACGGCCCCAATCAGCCCCAGCATTTT. It is translated as CASSRDGPNQPQHF.